Given below is one T cell receptor beta chain in context. The protocol was immunoSEQ multiplex PCR, while the TCRdb copy is restricted to in-frame clones and leaves out a portion. Of about 38,000 clones listed, 75% to 90% are singletons. These data are taken from a study of PD-L1 blockade in urothelial cancer. The wider study: Atezolizumab at 1,200 mg intravenously every 3 weeks was started by patients around 2014. Blood analysis occurred 3 weeks (second dose) and 6 weeks after treatment start.

V trimming: 6 bases; J trimming: 8 bases; junction bases outside the gene matches: 6. The length of the CDR3 is 13 residues. From germline, CDR1 is LGHNT and CDR2 FRNRAP. Regarding time point: peripheral blood 6 weeks after treatment start. Sequenced here: PBMCs, sampled around atezolizumab (anti-PD-L1) treatment. This rearrangement joins TRBV12-5 to TRBJ2-1, with 8 bases lining up with TRBD1. This sequence originates from a man aged 55 to 70 with urothelial cancer. In DNA, the CDR3 is TGTGCTAGTGGATCCGGACAGGGCGATGAGCAGTTCTTC. Residues: CASGSGQGDEQFF. The variable domain in full, completed from reference TRBV12-5 and TRBJ2-1, reads DARVTQTPRHKVTEMGQEVTMRCQPILGHNTVFWYRQTMMQGLELLAYFRNRAPLDDSGMPKDRFSAEMPDATLATLKIQPSEPRDSAVYFCASGSGQGDEQFFGPGTRLTVL.